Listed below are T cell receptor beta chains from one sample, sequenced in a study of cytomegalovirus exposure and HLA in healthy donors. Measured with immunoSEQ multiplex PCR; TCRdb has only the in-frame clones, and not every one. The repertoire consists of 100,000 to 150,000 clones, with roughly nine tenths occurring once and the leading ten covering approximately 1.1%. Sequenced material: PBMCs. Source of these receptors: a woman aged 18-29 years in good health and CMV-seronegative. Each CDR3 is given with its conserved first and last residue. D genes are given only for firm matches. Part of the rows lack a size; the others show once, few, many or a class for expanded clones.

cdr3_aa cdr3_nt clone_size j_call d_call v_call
CASSGGFEQFF TGTGCCAGCAGTGGAGGGTTTGAGCAGTTCTTC NA TRBJ2-1 NA TRBV28
CASTRGIDTEAFF TGCGCCAGCACCCGAGGGATTGACACTGAAGCTTTCTTT few TRBJ1-1 NA TRBV10-1
CASRDSIQNTEAFF TGTGCCAGCAGAGACAGTATTCAAAACACTGAAGCTTTCTTT NA TRBJ1-1 NA TRBV2
CSVAPNRLADFYEQYF TGCAGCGTGGCCCCAAATCGGCTAGCGGACTTCTACGAGCAGTACTTC once TRBJ2-7 TRBD2 TRBV29-1
CASSFQMNTEAFF TGTGCCAGCAGTTTTCAAATGAACACTGAAGCTTTCTTT NA TRBJ1-1 NA TRBV6-5
CASSDLRGSSYEQYF TGCGCCAGCAGTGACTTACGGGGAAGCTCCTACGAGCAGTACTTC NA TRBJ2-7 NA TRBV10-2
CASSFVSLANSYEQYF TGTGCCAGCAGTTTTGTTAGCCTAGCCAACTCCTACGAGCAGTACTTC NA TRBJ2-7 NA TRBV28
CASVWTSGTDEQYF TGTGCCAGCGTATGGACTAGCGGGACCGACGAGCAGTACTTC NA TRBJ2-7 TRBD2 TRBV2
CASSYTTNEKLFF TGCGCCAGCAGCTACACAACTAATGAAAAACTGTTTTTT NA TRBJ1-4 NA TRBV5-1
CASSYDILYEQYF TGTGCCAGCAGCTATGACATTCTCTACGAGCAGTACTTC NA TRBJ2-7 NA TRBV5-5
CASSSLAGGLDTQYF TGTGCCAGCAGTTCACTAGCGGGAGGGCTGGATACGCAGTATTTT NA TRBJ2-3 TRBD2 TRBV2
CASSQDSVPPGSYNEQFF TGTGCCAGCAGCCAAGATTCAGTCCCCCCCGGGTCCTACAATGAGCAGTTCTTC NA TRBJ2-1 NA TRBV4-2
CASSQSLAVNIQYF TGTGCCAGCAGCCAGTCACTAGCGGTGAACATTCAGTACTTC NA TRBJ2-4 TRBD2 TRBV14
CASSGTSGSRREADTQYF TGCGCCAGCAGCGGGACTAGCGGGAGTCGACGGGAAGCAGATACGCAGTATTTT NA TRBJ2-3 TRBD2 TRBV4-1
CASSLGQDQETQYF TGCGCCAGCAGCTTGGGGCAGGATCAAGAGACCCAGTACTTC NA TRBJ2-5 NA TRBV5-1
CASSPGTGHTEAFF TGTGCCAGCAGTCCCGGGACAGGGCACACTGAAGCTTTCTTT NA TRBJ1-1 TRBD1 TRBV28
CASSEVGQGINEKLFF TGTGCCAGCAGTGAAGTGGGACAGGGGATTAATGAAAAACTGTTTTTT NA TRBJ1-4 TRBD1 TRBV25-1
CAINRLMNTEAFF TGTGCCATTAACAGGTTGATGAACACTGAAGCTTTCTTT NA TRBJ1-1 NA TRBV6-1
CASSLGAVQETQYF TGTGCCAGCAGCTTAGGGGCCGTTCAGGAGACCCAGTACTTC NA TRBJ2-5 NA TRBV7-7
CASTLGVLADTDTQYF TGTGCCAGCACCTTGGGGGTCCTCGCGGACACAGATACGCAGTATTTT NA TRBJ2-3 NA TRBV5-4
CASSEYRAGYTF TGTGCCAGCAGTGAATACAGGGCGGGCTACACCTTC NA TRBJ1-2 NA TRBV6-1
CASSQGQQNTEAFF TGTGCCAGCAGTCAAGGACAGCAGAACACTGAAGCTTTCTTT few TRBJ1-1 NA TRBV11-2
CASSLGHGGSTDTQYF TGTGCCAGCAGCTTAGGCCACGGGGGAAGCACAGATACGCAGTATTTT NA TRBJ2-3 NA TRBV7-2
CASSFTGTNEKLFF TGTGCCAGCAGTTTTACAGGGACCAATGAAAAACTGTTTTTT NA TRBJ1-4 NA TRBV6-1
CASSKAGGNQPQHF TGTGCCAGCAGCAAAGCAGGGGGCAATCAGCCCCAGCATTTT NA TRBJ1-5 NA TRBV2
CSVPSLGYTF TGCAGTGTCCCGTCTCTTGGCTACACCTTC few TRBJ1-2 NA TRBV20-1
CASSEGRWGPTERNF TGTGCCAGCAGTGAAGGGCGTTGGGGTCCAACCGAGCGGAACTTC NA TRBJ2-7 NA TRBV6-1
CASSYTSGSPYEQYF TGTGCCAGCAGCTACACTAGCGGGAGTCCCTACGAGCAGTACTTC once TRBJ2-7 TRBD2 TRBV7-6
CAIQLGGASTEAFF TGTGCCATCCAACTGGGGGGGGCCAGCACTGAAGCTTTCTTT NA TRBJ1-1 NA TRBV6-1
CASSPGGSPSYEQYF TGTGCCAGCTCTCCGGGGGGTTCCCCTTCCTACGAGCAGTACTTC once TRBJ2-7 TRBD2 TRBV18
CASGPGQRTDTQYF TGTGCCAGCGGACCGGGACAGCGCACAGATACGCAGTATTTT once TRBJ2-3 TRBD1 TRBV18
CASRSGGPTGELFF TGTGCCAGCAGATCTGGGGGCCCCACCGGGGAGCTGTTTTTT NA TRBJ2-2 NA TRBV6-5
CASSPPRGDRDYGYTF TGTGCCAGCTCACCACCGAGGGGTGACAGGGACTATGGCTACACCTTC NA TRBJ1-2 TRBD1 TRBV18
CASKLGRQETQYF TGTGCCAGCAAGTTGGGGAGGCAAGAGACCCAGTACTTC NA TRBJ2-5 NA TRBV28
CASSLSTEMGNEQFF TGTGCCAGCAGCTTATCGACAGAGATGGGCAATGAGCAGTTCTTC NA TRBJ2-1 NA TRBV7-7
CASSPESKTQYF TGTGCCAGCAGCCCCGAGTCGAAGACCCAGTACTTC NA TRBJ2-5 NA TRBV28
CASSRDRGIREQYF TGTGCCAGCAGCCGGGACAGGGGTATTCGCGAGCAGTACTTC NA TRBJ2-7 TRBD1 TRBV5-6
CASSLNLGGDNEQFF TGCGCCAGCAGCCTCAACCTGGGAGGGGACAATGAGCAGTTCTTC NA TRBJ2-1 TRBD2 TRBV5-1
CASTLGGGNTIYF TGTGCCAGCACCCTGGGGGGGGGAAACACCATATATTTT NA TRBJ1-3 NA TRBV6-5
CASSTRGQMLSNQPQHF TGTGCCAGCAGTACAAGGGGACAGATGCTTAGCAATCAGCCCCAGCATTTT NA TRBJ1-5 TRBD1 TRBV28
CASSLSGTGLGELFF TGTGCCAGCAGTTTATCAGGGACAGGCTTAGGGGAGCTGTTTTTT NA TRBJ2-2 TRBD1 TRBV28
CAWAGAAGQGFETQYF TGTGCCTGGGCGGGGGCTGCGGGACAGGGCTTTGAGACCCAGTACTTC NA TRBJ2-5 TRBD1 TRBV30
CSVDGGKGQPQHF TGCAGCGTTGACGGGGGGAAAGGTCAGCCCCAGCATTTT NA TRBJ1-5 NA TRBV29-1
CASSEAEPGTVYNSPLHF TGTGCCAGCAGTGAAGCGGAACCCGGGACAGTCTATAATTCACCCCTCCACTTT NA TRBJ1-6 TRBD1 TRBV2
CASKEGDRVTEAFF TGTGCCAGCAAGGAGGGGGACAGGGTCACTGAAGCTTTCTTT NA TRBJ1-1 TRBD1 TRBV6-4
CASSQDQGGYEQYF TGTGCCAGCAGCCAAGATCAGGGGGGCTACGAGCAGTACTTC once TRBJ2-7 NA TRBV4-2
CASSQELVGQEIFMNTEAFF TGCGCCAGCAGCCAAGAACTCGTAGGACAGGAAATTTTCATGAACACTGAAGCTTTCTTT NA TRBJ1-1 TRBD1 TRBV4-3
CASSLDLAGGPNTQYF TGTGCCAGCAGCTTAGATCTAGCGGGGGGCCCCAATACGCAGTATTTT NA TRBJ2-3 TRBD2 TRBV7-6
CASRIAGGSYNEQFF TGCGCCAGCAGGATAGCGGGGGGGTCCTACAATGAGCAGTTCTTC NA TRBJ2-1 TRBD2 TRBV5-1
CSVERLAGSTDTQYF TGCAGCGTTGAAAGGCTAGCGGGGAGCACAGATACGCAGTATTTT NA TRBJ2-3 TRBD2 TRBV29-1
CASSLAGGGGSGVDEQFF TGTGCCAGCAGCTTAGCGGGGGGAGGTGGGTCAGGTGTCGATGAGCAGTTCTTC NA TRBJ2-1 NA TRBV7-6
CASSLADKLAGGRGPYEQYF TGTGCCAGCAGTTTAGCGGATAAACTAGCGGGAGGGCGAGGACCCTACGAGCAGTACTTC NA TRBJ2-7 TRBD2 TRBV27
CASSQAGTGLNNEQFF TGTGCCAGCAGCCAAGCCGGGACAGGGTTAAACAATGAGCAGTTCTTC NA TRBJ2-1 TRBD1 TRBV4-2
CASSLGVETQYF TGTGCCAGCAGCTTAGGGGTCGAGACCCAGTACTTC NA TRBJ2-5 NA TRBV5-8
CASSPLPGDGGSTEAFF TGTGCCAGCAGCCCTCTTCCTGGGGACGGGGGAAGCACTGAAGCTTTCTTT NA TRBJ1-1 NA TRBV11-3
CASSSGTENTDTQYF TGTGCCAGCAGCTCAGGGACAGAGAACACAGATACGCAGTATTTT NA TRBJ2-3 TRBD1 TRBV11-2
CASSYPPQGARNLFF TGTGCCAGCAGTTACCCTCCACAGGGGGCAAGAAATCTGTTCTTC once TRBJ2-1 TRBD1 TRBV6-5
CAWSTGGAFGNTIYF TGTGCCTGGAGCACAGGGGGCGCCTTTGGAAACACCATATATTTT once TRBJ1-3 TRBD1 TRBV30
CATSRKLSRTAYEQYF TGTGCCACCAGCAGGAAGCTCTCACGAACAGCCTACGAGCAGTACTTC NA TRBJ2-7 NA TRBV15